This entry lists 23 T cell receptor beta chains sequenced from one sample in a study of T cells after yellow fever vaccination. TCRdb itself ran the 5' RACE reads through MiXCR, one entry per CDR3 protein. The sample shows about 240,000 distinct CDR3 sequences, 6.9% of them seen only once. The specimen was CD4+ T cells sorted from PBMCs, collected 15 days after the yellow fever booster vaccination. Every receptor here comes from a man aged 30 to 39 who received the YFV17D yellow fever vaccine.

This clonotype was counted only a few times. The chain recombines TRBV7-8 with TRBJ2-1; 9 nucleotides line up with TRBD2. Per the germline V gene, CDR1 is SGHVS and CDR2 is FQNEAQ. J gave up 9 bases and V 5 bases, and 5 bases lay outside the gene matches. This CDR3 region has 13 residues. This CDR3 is CASSDRTSVEQFF. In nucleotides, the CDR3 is TGTGCCAGCAGCGACAGGACTAGCGTTGAGCAGTTCTTC.

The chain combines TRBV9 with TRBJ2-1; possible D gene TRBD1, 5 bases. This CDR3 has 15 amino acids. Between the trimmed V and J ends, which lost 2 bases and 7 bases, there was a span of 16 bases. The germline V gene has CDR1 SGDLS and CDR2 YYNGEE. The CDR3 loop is CASSVDMWPGNEQFF. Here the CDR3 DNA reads TGTGCCAGCAGCGTGGATATGTGGCCAGGGAATGAGCAGTTCTTC.

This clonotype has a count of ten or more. CDR3 protein: CASSPSTRGEKLFF. The CDR3 DNA is TGCGCCAGCAGCCCGTCCACGAGAGGTGAAAAACTGTTTTTT. The chain joins TRBV4-3 to TRBJ1-4; D not resolved. Germline CDR1 is LGHNA and CDR2 is YSLEER. Trimming shortened V by 4 bases and J by 7 bases, and 13 bases separated the two germline ends. The CDR3 has 14 residues.

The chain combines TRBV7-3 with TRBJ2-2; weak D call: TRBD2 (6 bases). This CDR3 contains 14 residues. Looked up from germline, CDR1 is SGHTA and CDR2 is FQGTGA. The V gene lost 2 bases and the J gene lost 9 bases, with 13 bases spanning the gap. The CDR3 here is CASSLGAGPRELFF. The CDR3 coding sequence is TGTGCCAGCAGCTTAGGGGCGGGGCCCAGGGAGCTGTTTTTT.

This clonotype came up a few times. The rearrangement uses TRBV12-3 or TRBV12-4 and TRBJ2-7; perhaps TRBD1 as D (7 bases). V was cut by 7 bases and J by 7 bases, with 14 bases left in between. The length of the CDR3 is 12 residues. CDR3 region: CASTTQGGEQYF. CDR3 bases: TGTGCCAGCACTACCCAGGGGGGTGAGCAGTACTTC.

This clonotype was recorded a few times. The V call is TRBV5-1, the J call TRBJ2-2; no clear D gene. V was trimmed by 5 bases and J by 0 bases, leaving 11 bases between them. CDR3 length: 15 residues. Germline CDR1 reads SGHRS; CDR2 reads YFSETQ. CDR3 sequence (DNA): TGCGCCAGCAGTCGAAGAAGCGCGAACACCGGGGAGCTGTTTTTT. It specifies CASSRRSANTGELFF.

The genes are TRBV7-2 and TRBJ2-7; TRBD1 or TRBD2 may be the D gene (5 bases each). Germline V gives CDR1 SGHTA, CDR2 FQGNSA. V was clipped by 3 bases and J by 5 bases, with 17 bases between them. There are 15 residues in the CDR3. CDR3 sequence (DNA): TGTGCCAGCAGCTTGGTAATAGGGGACGAGGACGAGCAGTACTTC. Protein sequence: CASSLVIGDEDEQYF.

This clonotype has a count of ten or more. The DNA of the CDR3 is TGTGCCAGCAGCTCCTCTGGTGGGACCGGTGAGCAGTTCTTC. This gives the protein CASSSSGGTGEQFF. The gene calls are TRBV7-3 and TRBJ2-1; D might be TRBD1 or TRBD2, each matching 5 bases. This CDR3 spans 14 amino acids. Germline CDR1 and CDR2: SGHTA and FQGTGA. The V end lost 4 bases, the J end lost 9 bases, and 16 bases lay between the germline ends.

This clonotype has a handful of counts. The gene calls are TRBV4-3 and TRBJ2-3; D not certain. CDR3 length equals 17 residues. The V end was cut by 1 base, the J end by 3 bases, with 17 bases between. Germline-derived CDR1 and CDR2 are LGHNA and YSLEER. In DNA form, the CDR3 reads TGCGCCAGCAGCCAAGGTATTAAGGGCAGTTGGACAGATACGCAGTATTTT. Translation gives CASSQGIKGSWTDTQYF.

The CDR3 spells CSAPDVSGPNTGELFF. CDR3 bases: TGCAGTGCCCCCGATGTTAGCGGACCGAACACCGGGGAGCTGTTTTTT. This chain joins TRBV20-1 and TRBJ2-2; D is possibly TRBD2 (6 bases). Per the germline V gene, CDR1 is DFQATT and CDR2 is SNEGSKA (reference sequence). V was pared by 6 bases and J by 0 bases, with 17 bases between. The CDR3 spans 16 residues.

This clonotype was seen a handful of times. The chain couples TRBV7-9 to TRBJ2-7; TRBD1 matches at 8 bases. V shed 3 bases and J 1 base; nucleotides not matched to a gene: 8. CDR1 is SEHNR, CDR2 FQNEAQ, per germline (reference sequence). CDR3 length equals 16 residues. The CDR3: CASSFSGQGSSYEQYF. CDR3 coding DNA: TGTGCCAGCAGCTTCTCTGGACAGGGATCATCCTACGAGCAGTACTTC.

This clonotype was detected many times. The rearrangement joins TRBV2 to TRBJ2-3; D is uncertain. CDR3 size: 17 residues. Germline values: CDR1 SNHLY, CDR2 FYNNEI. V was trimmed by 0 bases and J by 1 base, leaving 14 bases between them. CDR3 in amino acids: CASSEALRSQGTDTQYF. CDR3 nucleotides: TGTGCCAGCAGTGAAGCATTGAGATCCCAGGGCACAGATACGCAGTATTTT. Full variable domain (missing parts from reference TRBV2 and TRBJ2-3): EPEVTQTPSHQVTQMGQEVILRCVPISNHLYFYWYRQILGQKVEFLVSFYNNEISEKSEIFDDQFSVERPDGSNFTLKIRSTKLEDSAMYFCASSEALRSQGTDTQYFGPGTRLTVL.

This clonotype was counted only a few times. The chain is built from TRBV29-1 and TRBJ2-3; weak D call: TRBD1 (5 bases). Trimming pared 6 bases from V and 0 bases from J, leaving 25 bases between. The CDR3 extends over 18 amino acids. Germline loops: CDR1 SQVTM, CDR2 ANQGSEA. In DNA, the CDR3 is TGCAGCGTGGCTTGGGGCGGATTTCTAGTCACTAGCACAGATACGCAGTATTTT. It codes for CSVAWGGFLVTSTDTQYF.

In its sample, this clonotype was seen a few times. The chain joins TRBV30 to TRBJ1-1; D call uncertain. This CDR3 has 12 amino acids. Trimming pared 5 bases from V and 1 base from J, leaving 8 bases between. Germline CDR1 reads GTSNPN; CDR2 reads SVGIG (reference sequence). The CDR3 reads CAWGPWNTEAFF. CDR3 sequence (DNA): TGTGCCTGGGGACCTTGGAACACTGAAGCTTTCTTT.

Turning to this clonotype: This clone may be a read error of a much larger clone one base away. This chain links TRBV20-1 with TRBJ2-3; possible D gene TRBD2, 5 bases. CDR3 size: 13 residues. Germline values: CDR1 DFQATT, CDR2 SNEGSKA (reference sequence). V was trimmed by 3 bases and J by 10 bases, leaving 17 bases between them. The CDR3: CSASPGYVDAQYF. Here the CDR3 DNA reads TGCAGTGCTAGCCCGGGGTACGTGGATGCGCAGTATTTT.

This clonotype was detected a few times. The CDR3 region has the DNA TGTGCCAGCGCCCCCTCCTCCTACGAGCAGTACTTC. Its protein product is CASAPSSYEQYF. The chain is built from TRBV7-2 and TRBJ2-7; D gene unclear. CDR1 and CDR2 from the germline V gene are SGHTA and FQGNSA. Between the trimmed V and J ends, which lost 8 bases and 0 bases, there was a span of 8 bases. The CDR3 totals 12 residues.

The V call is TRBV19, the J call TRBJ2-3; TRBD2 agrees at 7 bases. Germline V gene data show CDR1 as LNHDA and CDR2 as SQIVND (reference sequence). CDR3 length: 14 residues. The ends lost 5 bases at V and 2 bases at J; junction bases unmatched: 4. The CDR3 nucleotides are TGTGCCAGTAGTTCGCGGGAGCCCACAGATACGCAGTATTTT. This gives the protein CASSSREPTDTQYF.

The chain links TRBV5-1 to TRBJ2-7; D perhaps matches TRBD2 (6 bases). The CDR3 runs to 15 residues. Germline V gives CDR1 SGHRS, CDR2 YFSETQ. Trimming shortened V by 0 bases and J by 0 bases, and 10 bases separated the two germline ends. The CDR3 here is CASSLDQTSSYEQYF. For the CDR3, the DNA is TGCGCCAGCAGCTTGGACCAGACTAGCTCCTACGAGCAGTACTTC.

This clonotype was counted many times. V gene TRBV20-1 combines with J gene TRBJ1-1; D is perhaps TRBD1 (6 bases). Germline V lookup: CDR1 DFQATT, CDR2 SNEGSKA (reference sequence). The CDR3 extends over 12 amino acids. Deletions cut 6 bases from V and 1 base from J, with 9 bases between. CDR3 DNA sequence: TGCAGTGCCCCGGACAGGAACACTGAAGCTTTCTTT. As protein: CSAPDRNTEAFF.

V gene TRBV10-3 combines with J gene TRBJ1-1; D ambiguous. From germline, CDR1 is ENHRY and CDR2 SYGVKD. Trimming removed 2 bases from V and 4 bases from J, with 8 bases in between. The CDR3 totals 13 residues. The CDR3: CAISEERITEAFF. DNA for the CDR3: TGTGCCATCAGTGAGGAGCGTATCACTGAAGCTTTCTTT.

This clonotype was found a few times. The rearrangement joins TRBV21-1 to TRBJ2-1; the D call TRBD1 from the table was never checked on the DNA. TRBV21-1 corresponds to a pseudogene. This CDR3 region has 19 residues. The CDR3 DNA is TGTGCCAGCAGCAAAGCTTGGGTCTGGGACAGGGTTTCATACAATGAGCAGTTCTTC. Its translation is CASSKAWVWDRVSYNEQFF.

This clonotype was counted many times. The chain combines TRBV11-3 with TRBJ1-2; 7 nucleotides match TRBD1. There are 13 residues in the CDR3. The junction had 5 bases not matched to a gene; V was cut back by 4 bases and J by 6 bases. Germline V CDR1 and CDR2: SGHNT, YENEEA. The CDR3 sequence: CASSSDRANGYTF. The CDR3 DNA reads TGTGCCAGCAGCTCCGACAGGGCGAATGGCTACACCTTC.

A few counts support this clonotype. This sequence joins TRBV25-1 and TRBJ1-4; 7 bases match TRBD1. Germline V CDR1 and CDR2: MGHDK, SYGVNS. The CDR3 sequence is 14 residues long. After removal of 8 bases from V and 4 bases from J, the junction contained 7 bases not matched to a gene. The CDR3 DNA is TGTGCCAGCTCAAGACAGGGTGGTAATGAAAAACTGTTTTTT. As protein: CASSRQGGNEKLFF. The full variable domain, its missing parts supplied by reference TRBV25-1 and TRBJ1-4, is EADIYQTPRYLVIGTGKKITLECSQTMGHDKMYWYQQDPGMELHLIHYSYGVNSTEKGDLSSESTVSRIRTEHFPLTLESARPSHTSQYLCASSRQGGNEKLFFGSGTQLSVL.